Following are 25 T cell receptor beta chains from one sample sequenced in a study of immune heterogeneity within non-small cell lung tumors. Multiplex PCR amplified the TCR beta CDR3 region. Its first round ran for roughly 10 cycles with 32 V and 13 J primers. TCRdb independently ran MiXCR on the multiplex PCR reads; one entry per CDR3 protein. The sample records 10,000 to 12,000 distinct CDR3 sequences, 25% to 35% being singletons. Bulk tumor genomic DNA served as template, at roughly 630 ng per sample. Multiple biopsies spaced far apart were taken from each primary tumor during surgery. Before undergoing curative surgery, patients had newly diagnosed non-small cell lung cancer that was untreated. Sequenced: lung tumor tissue. The receptor source for this set is a woman aged 55-75 years with non-small cell lung cancer.

The rearrangement joins TRBV27 to TRBJ2-5, with D maybe TRBD1 (6 bases). Germline V gives CDR1 MNHEY, CDR2 SMNVEV (reference sequence). V was trimmed by 9 bases and J by 2 bases, leaving 19 bases between them. This CDR3 contains 15 residues. The CDR3 bases are TGTGCCAGTTCTCCAGGGGAACATCCGCAAGAGACCCAGTACTTC. It codes for CASSPGEHPQETQYF.

Worth noting for this clonotype: A much larger clonotype is one base distant, so this may be a read error. The chain joins TRBV7-8 to TRBJ2-5, with 10 bases that match TRBD2. This CDR3 comprises 15 residues. Germline lookup yields CDR1 SGHVS and CDR2 FQNEAQ. The CDR3 here is CASSRLAGVPETQHF. The DNA for the CDR3 is TGTGCCAGCAGCAGGCTAGCGGGAGTTCCAGAGACCCAGCACTTC.

This clonotype ranks as medium-sized. V gene TRBV28 combines with J gene TRBJ1-2; 7 bases map to TRBD1. Trimming took 3 bases from V and 4 from J; bases not matched to a gene: 5. Germline loops: CDR1 MDHEN, CDR2 SYDVKM. The CDR3 length is 14 residues. The CDR3 DNA sequence: TGTGCCAGCAGTTTCCTTGACAGGGTCTATGGCTACACCTTC. Its protein is CASSFLDRVYGYTF.

On this clonotype itself: Its ends do not fully match the called genes, so a read error is possible. The V call is TRBV30, the J call TRBJ2-1, with TRBD1 identical over 7 bases. The CDR3 runs to 11 residues. Germline assignment: CDR1 GTSNPN and CDR2 SVGIG (reference sequence). DNA for the CDR3: TGTGCCTGGAAATTTGGACAGGCTTCGCTCTTC. Translation gives CAWKFGQASLF.

Judged by abundance, this clonotype is medium-sized. The chain carries TRBV12-3 or TRBV12-4 and TRBJ2-1; 12 bases fit TRBD2. The trim removed 2 bases at V and 5 bases at J, leaving 7 bases unmatched. The CDR3 covers 17 residues. The CDR3 spells CASSLRSSGRVHNEQFF. The CDR3 region has the DNA TGTGCCAGCAGTTTAAGGTCTAGCGGGAGGGTCCACAATGAGCAGTTCTTC.

This clonotype was recorded many times. The CDR3: CASSFLTAGAAYEQYF. The CDR3 coding sequence is TGCGCCAGCAGCTTTCTCACAGCGGGCGCCGCCTACGAGCAGTACTTC. J is TRBJ2-7 and V is TRBV5-1; maybe TRBD2 (6 bases). Germline V gene sequence: CDR1 SGHRS, CDR2 YFSETQ. V lost 2 bases and J 2 bases, leaving 17 bases between the germline ends. The CDR3 is made up of 16 amino acids.

This clonotype was seen repeatedly, ten times or more. The chain links TRBV6-1 to TRBJ2-5; D not resolved. The germline V gene encodes CDR1 MNHNS and CDR2 SASEGT. This CDR3 contains 13 residues. Trimming pared 5 bases from V and 5 bases from J, leaving 12 bases between. The CDR3, as DNA: TGTGCCAGCAGTTCTATGATTGGGGAGACCCAGTACTTC. It yields the protein CASSSMIGETQYF.

Points on this clonotype: A much larger clone differs from this one at a single base, so this may be a read error. The CDR3 region is CASSSFRGLALNEQFF. Written as DNA, the CDR3 is TGTGCCAGCAGTTCTTTTCGTGGACTAGCGTTAAATGAGCAGTTCTTC. V gene TRBV27 combines with J gene TRBJ2-1; 9 nucleotides agree with TRBD2. Trimming cost V 4 bases and J 7 bases; bases outside gene matches: 11. The CDR3 sequence is 16 residues long. Germline loops: CDR1 MNHEY, CDR2 SMNVEV (reference sequence).

There are many counts of this clonotype. This chain uses TRBV7-3 with TRBJ2-1; 8 nucleotides align to TRBD2. Looked up from germline, CDR1 is SGHTA and CDR2 is FQGTGA. J was trimmed by 0 bases and V by 6 bases; bases with no gene match: 10. The CDR3 contains 17 residues. The CDR3 spells CASSPGLAESSYNEQFF. The CDR3, as DNA: TGTGCCAGCAGTCCCGGACTAGCCGAAAGCTCCTACAATGAGCAGTTCTTC.

The chain employs TRBV27 and TRBJ2-3; tentatively, D is TRBD1 or TRBD2 (5 bases each). Trimming removed 5 bases at V and 6 bases at J, with 15 bases between. CDR1 MNHEY and CDR2 SMNVEV come from the germline V gene (reference sequence). This CDR3 is built from 14 residues. This CDR3 is CASSHGTPADTQYF. In DNA form, the CDR3 reads TGTGCCAGCAGTCACGGGACCCCGGCGGATACGCAGTATTTT.

This sequence joins TRBV6-1 and TRBJ2-5; tentatively, D is TRBD1 (6 bases). Per the germline V gene, CDR1 is MNHNS and CDR2 is SASEGT. V was pared by 1 base and J by 2 bases, with 11 bases between. The CDR3 runs 15 residues. CDR3 loop: CASSEGDRFQETQYF. CDR3 coding DNA: TGTGCCAGCAGTGAAGGAGACAGGTTTCAAGAGACCCAGTACTTC.

Worth noting for this clonotype: Germline is not matched at one junction end, which may reflect a read error. This sequence joins TRBV11-3 and TRBJ2-7; the D is unclear. The CDR3 runs 14 residues. CDR1 is SGHNT and CDR2 is YENEEA in the germline V gene. The CDR3 spells CASSCPGLNYEHYF. In DNA form, the CDR3 reads TGTGCCAGCAGCTGCCCGGGTCTAAACTACGAGCATTACTTC.

This clonotype was seen more than once but under ten times. The chain recombines TRBV20-1 with TRBJ2-1, with TRBD1 matching 12 bases. CDR3 length equals 13 residues. V gave up 3 bases and J gave up 10 bases; unmatched junction bases: 4. CDR1 is DFQATT, CDR2 SNEGSKA, per germline (reference sequence). CDR3: CSARGQGAREQFF. CDR3 nucleotides: TGCAGTGCTAGGGGACAGGGGGCGAGGGAGCAGTTCTTC.

This clonotype is judged medium-sized. The gene calls are TRBV28 and TRBJ1-6; D is undetermined. The V gene's germline CDR1 is MDHEN and CDR2 SYDVKM. This CDR3 is 15 amino acids long. V lost 6 bases to trimming and J lost 7 bases, with 16 bases between them. In nucleotides, the CDR3 is TGTGCCAGCAGCCTCTCTAGAGGGAACAATTCACCCCTCCACTTT. This codes for CASSLSRGNNSPLHF.

This clonotype is medium-sized within its sample. The V call is TRBV2, the J call TRBJ1-2, with no clear D. CDR1 is SNHLY and CDR2 is FYNNEI in the germline V gene. This CDR3 has 11 residues. V was shortened by 1 base and J by 3 bases, with 0 bases between the two germline ends. In nucleotides, the CDR3 is TGTGCCAGCAGTGAAGACTATGGCTACACCTTC. Translation gives CASSEDYGYTF.

This rearrangement joins TRBV4-3 to TRBJ1-3; perhaps TRBD1 as D (5 bases). Deletions cut 4 bases from V and 1 base from J, with 8 bases between. The V gene's germline CDR1 is LGHNA and CDR2 YSLEER. The CDR3 sequence is 14 residues long. CDR3 loop: CASSPNRSGNTIYF. Written as DNA, the CDR3 is TGCGCCAGCAGCCCTAACAGGTCTGGAAACACCATATATTTT.

Concerning this clonotype: An end of the junction differs from the germline gene, which may be a read error. The genes are TRBV6-1 and TRBJ2-7, with D possibly being TRBD1 (5 bases). CDR1 and CDR2 (germline): MNHNS, SASEGT. The CDR3 has 12 amino acids. The CDR3 loop is CATTKGSYGQYF. The CDR3 coding sequence is TGTGCCACCACAAAGGGGTCCTACGGGCAGTACTTC.

By sample fraction, this clonotype is medium-sized. The chain uses TRBV6-6 and TRBJ1-5; D gene uncertain. Germline-derived CDR1 and CDR2 are MNHNY and SVGAGI (reference sequence). The CDR3 loop spans 17 amino acids. The ends were cut back, 2 bases at V and 0 bases at J, with 14 bases in the middle. The CDR3 sequence is CASSYPVTVHSNQPQHF. The CDR3 region has the DNA TGTGCCAGCAGTTACCCCGTGACGGTGCATAGCAATCAGCCCCAGCATTTT.

Judged by abundance, this clonotype is large. V and J are TRBV6-1 and TRBJ2-7; 9 bases are shared with TRBD1. The CDR3 consists of 15 residues. CDR1 and CDR2 (germline): MNHNS, SASEGT. V shed 5 bases and J 1 base; nucleotides not matched to a gene: 6. The DNA for the CDR3 is TGTGCCAGCAGTATGGGACAGGGAGATTCCTACGAGCAGTACTTC. This encodes CASSMGQGDSYEQYF.

This clonotype has ten or more counts. V gene TRBV11-2 combines with J gene TRBJ2-7; 11 nucleotides line up with TRBD2. This CDR3 is built from 18 residues. Unmatched junction bases numbered 17, after V lost 5 bases and J lost 5 bases. Germline V gene data show CDR1 as SGHAT and CDR2 as FQNNGV. The CDR3 reads CASSPKPGLADLRDEQYF. The CDR3 DNA sequence: TGTGCCAGCAGCCCAAAACCGGGACTAGCGGACCTTCGGGACGAGCAGTACTTC.

The chain carries TRBV5-1 and TRBJ2-1; 10 bases map to TRBD2. CDR1 and CDR2 from the germline V gene are SGHRS and YFSETQ. This CDR3 is built from 14 residues. With V trimmed by 5 bases and J by 6 bases, 5 bases remained unmatched. The CDR3 here is CASSSGLASNEQFF. CDR3 DNA: TGCGCCAGCAGTTCGGGACTAGCGAGCAATGAGCAGTTCTTC. The full variable domain, in which reference TRBV5-1 and TRBJ2-1 provide the parts outside the CDR3, is KAGVTQTPRYLIKTRGQQVTLSCSPISGHRSVSWYQQTPGQGLQFLFEYFSETQRNKGNFPGRFSGRQFSNSRSEMNVSTLELGDSALYLCASSSGLASNEQFFGPGTRLTVL.

J is TRBJ2-1 and V is TRBV20-1; 9 positions agree with TRBD2. The V gene's germline CDR1 is DFQATT and CDR2 SNEGSKA (reference sequence). The CDR3 covers 16 residues. J gave up 7 bases and V 5 bases, and 15 bases lay outside the gene matches. Here the CDR3 DNA reads TGCAGTGCTCAGGACACCTCGGGACTAGCCGAGAATGAGCAGTTCTTC. It encodes CSAQDTSGLAENEQFF.

The chain recombines TRBV6-1 with TRBJ2-5, with no clear D. The CDR3 has 13 residues. Germline CDR1 MNHNS, CDR2 SASEGT. Trimming pared 6 bases from V and 3 bases from J, leaving 11 bases between. CDR3 sequence: CASSHYQEETQYF. The CDR3 DNA follows: TGTGCCAGCAGCCATTACCAAGAAGAGACCCAGTACTTC.

Worth noting for this clonotype: At one boundary the junction diverges from the germline segment, which might be a read error. V usage is TRBV29-1 and J usage is TRBJ2-7; 9 bases fit TRBD1. The CDR3 is 14 residues long. CDR1 SQVTM and CDR2 ANQGSEA come from the germline V gene. The DNA of the CDR3 is TGCAGCGTGGTACCGGGACAGGGCTCCAACGAGCAGTACTTC. This sequence encodes CSVVPGQGSNEQYF.

This clonotype qualifies as medium-sized. The chain employs TRBV27 and TRBJ2-1; 7 nucleotides line up with TRBD1. Trimming at V came to 5 bases and at J to 3 bases, leaving 10 bases not matched to a gene. CDR1 is MNHEY, CDR2 SMNVEV, per germline (reference sequence). The CDR3 sequence is 16 residues long. The CDR3 DNA reads as TGTGCCAGCAGTGCTGTGGGCCACAGGGGCTACAATGAGCAGTTCTTC. It translates to CASSAVGHRGYNEQFF.